These T cell receptor beta chains were read from a single sample in a study of Ad26.COV2.S vaccination and SARS-CoV-2 variants. This table comes from immunoSEQ multiplex PCR, and its TCRdb copy is limited to in-frame clones, with some not included. The sample lists roughly 380,000 clones; 92% were seen once. This specimen consisted of peripheral blood, obtained after recovery from COVID-19. The source of these receptors is a human donor who had recovered from COVID-19. The CDR3 runs from the conserved cysteine through the conserved F or W. D genes are given only for firm matches.

CDR3nt: TGTGCCAGCAGCCCTCAGACTAGCGGGGGCACAGATACGCAGTATTTT; CDR3aa: CASSPQTSGGTDTQYF; v_gene: TRBV9; j_gene: TRBJ2-3; d_gene: TRBD2
CDR3nt: TGTGCCATCAGTGAAGGAGGGGCGGCAGATACGCAGTATTTT; CDR3aa: CAISEGGAADTQYF; v_gene: TRBV10-3; j_gene: TRBJ2-3; d_gene: NA
CDR3nt: TGTGCCAGCAGCTCCATCCAGGTGGGCGGAAACACCATATATTTT; CDR3aa: CASSSIQVGGNTIYF; v_gene: TRBV11-2; j_gene: TRBJ1-3; d_gene: NA
CDR3nt: TGTGCCAGCAGCGTCGAGGGACAGGGTACTCAGCCCCAGCATTTT; CDR3aa: CASSVEGQGTQPQHF; v_gene: TRBV9; j_gene: TRBJ1-5; d_gene: TRBD1
CDR3nt: TGCGCCAGCAGCTTGGCAGGGGTTGACTATGGCTACACCTTC; CDR3aa: CASSLAGVDYGYTF; v_gene: TRBV5-1; j_gene: TRBJ1-2; d_gene: NA
CDR3nt: TGTGCCAGCAGCTGGGGGTTCACCGGGGAGCTGTTTTTT; CDR3aa: CASSWGFTGELFF; v_gene: TRBV2; j_gene: TRBJ2-2; d_gene: NA
CDR3nt: TGCGCCAGCAGCTACCGGGGTAGGGACACCGGGGAGCTGTTTTTT; CDR3aa: CASSYRGRDTGELFF; v_gene: TRBV5-1; j_gene: TRBJ2-2; d_gene: NA
CDR3nt: TGTGCCAGCAGCTTGCATGGGGGCAGGGATTATAGCAATCAGCCCCAGCATTTT; CDR3aa: CASSLHGGRDYSNQPQHF; v_gene: TRBV5-6; j_gene: TRBJ1-5; d_gene: NA
CDR3nt: TGTGCCAGCAGCCTAAGAAACGAAAAACTGTTTTTT; CDR3aa: CASSLRNEKLFF; v_gene: TRBV14; j_gene: TRBJ1-4; d_gene: NA
CDR3nt: TGTGCCACCGGGGACCATGAGCAGTTCTTC; CDR3aa: CATGDHEQFF; v_gene: TRBV10-3; j_gene: TRBJ2-1; d_gene: NA
CDR3nt: TGTGCCAGCAGCCCGGACATTCAGCAGCCCCAGCATTTT; CDR3aa: CASSPDIQQPQHF; v_gene: TRBV5-5; j_gene: TRBJ1-5; d_gene: NA